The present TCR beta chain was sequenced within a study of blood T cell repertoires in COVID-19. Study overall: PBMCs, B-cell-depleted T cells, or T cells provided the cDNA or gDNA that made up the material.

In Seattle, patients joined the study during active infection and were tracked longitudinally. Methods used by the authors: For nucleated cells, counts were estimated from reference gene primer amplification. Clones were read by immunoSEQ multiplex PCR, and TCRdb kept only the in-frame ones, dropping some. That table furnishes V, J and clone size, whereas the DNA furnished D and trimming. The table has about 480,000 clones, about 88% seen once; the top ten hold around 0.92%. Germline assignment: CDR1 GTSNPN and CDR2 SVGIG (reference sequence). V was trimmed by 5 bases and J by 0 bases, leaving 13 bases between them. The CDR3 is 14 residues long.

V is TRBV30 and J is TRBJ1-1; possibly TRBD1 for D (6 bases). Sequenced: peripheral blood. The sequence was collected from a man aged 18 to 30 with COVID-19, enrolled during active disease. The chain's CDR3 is CAWYRDILNTEAFF. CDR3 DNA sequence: TGTGCCTGGTACCGGGACATTTTGAACACTGAAGCTTTCTTT.